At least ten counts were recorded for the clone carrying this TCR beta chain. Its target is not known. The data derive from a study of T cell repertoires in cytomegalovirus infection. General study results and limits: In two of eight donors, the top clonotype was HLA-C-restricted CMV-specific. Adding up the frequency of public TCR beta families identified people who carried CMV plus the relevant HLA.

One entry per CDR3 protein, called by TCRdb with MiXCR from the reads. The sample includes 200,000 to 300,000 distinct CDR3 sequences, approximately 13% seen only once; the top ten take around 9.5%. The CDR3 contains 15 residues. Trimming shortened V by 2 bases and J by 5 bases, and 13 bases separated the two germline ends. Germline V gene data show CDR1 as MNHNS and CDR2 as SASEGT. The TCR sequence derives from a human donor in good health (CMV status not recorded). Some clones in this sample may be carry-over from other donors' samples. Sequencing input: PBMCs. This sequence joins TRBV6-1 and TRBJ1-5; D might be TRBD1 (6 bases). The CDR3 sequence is CASSERGAAYQPQHF. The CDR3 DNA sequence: TGTGCCAGCAGTGAAAGGGGGGCGGCCTATCAGCCCCAGCATTTT.